This T cell receptor (beta chain) was documented in a study of T cell repertoires in cytomegalovirus infection. The wider study: Newly reported HLA-C-restricted and thoroughly characterized HLA-B-restricted CMV epitopes were employed.

Whole-study results and caveats: There were HLA-C-restricted CMV-specific TCR beta clonotypes dominating the ex vivo response. Totalled public TCR beta family frequency picked out people who carried CMV plus the relevant HLA.

This clonotype was counted a few times. Its antigen is as yet unknown. TCRdb called the reads again in MiXCR, with one record for every CDR3 protein. The sample carries around 770,000 distinct CDR3 sequences, 25% to 35% recorded once. The receptor comes from a human donor in good health (CMV status not recorded). Some clones in this sample may be carry-over from other donors' samples. Sample: cultured CD8+ T cells from PBMCs, taken from culture after CMV antigen stimulation.

The CDR3 here is CASSLNLGLYNEQFF. The CDR3 nucleotides read TGTGCCAGCAGCTTAAATCTGGGGCTCTACAATGAGCAGTTCTTC. The chain couples TRBV7-9 to TRBJ2-1; D may be TRBD1 (5 bases). CDR3 length: 15 residues. Germline CDR1 and CDR2: SEHNR and FQNEAQ (reference sequence). Trimming left V 2 bases short and J 3 bases short, with 11 bases between.